This record looks at one TCR beta chain sequence and its context. It was with a sample-barcoded 5' primer and a J-beta primer mix that a second PCR of roughly 6 to 11 cycles was run. TCRdb re-called the 5' RACE reads with MiXCR, one entry per CDR3 protein. Here the sample spans around 790,000 distinct CDR3 sequences, under 45% being singletons. Germline V gene lookup returns CDR1 ENHRY and CDR2 SYGVKD. V was clipped by 3 bases and J by 0 bases, with 5 bases between them. There are 14 residues in the CDR3. The sample belongs to a study of blood T cells in healthy people across ages. The source is a man aged 55-75 years in good health. The sequenced sample consisted of blood. This chain connects TRBV10-3 to TRBJ2-2; unclear D gene. CDR3 residues: CAISDGPNTGELFF. CDR3 DNA sequence: TGTGCCATCAGTGATGGGCCGAACACCGGGGAGCTGTTTTTT.